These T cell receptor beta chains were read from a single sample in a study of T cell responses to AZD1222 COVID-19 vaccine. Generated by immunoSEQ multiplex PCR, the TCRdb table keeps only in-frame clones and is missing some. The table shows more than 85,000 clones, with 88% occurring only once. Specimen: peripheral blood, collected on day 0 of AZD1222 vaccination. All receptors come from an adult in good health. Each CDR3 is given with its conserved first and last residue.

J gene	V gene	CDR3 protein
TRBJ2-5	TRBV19	CASSMPGDRAQYF
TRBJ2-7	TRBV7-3	CASSPSRDAREQYF
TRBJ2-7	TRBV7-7	CASSLGQGAHEQYF
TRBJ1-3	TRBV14	CASSPLGPGNTIYF
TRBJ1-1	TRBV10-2	CASSARDRGGTEAFF
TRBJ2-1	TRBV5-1	CASSPISGPYNEQFF
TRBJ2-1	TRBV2	CASSSGPLYNEQFF
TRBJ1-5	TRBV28	CASSLGGGNQPQHF
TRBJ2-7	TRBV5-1	CASSLGLAGVSYEQYF
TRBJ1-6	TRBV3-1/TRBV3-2	CASSQDARGLHF